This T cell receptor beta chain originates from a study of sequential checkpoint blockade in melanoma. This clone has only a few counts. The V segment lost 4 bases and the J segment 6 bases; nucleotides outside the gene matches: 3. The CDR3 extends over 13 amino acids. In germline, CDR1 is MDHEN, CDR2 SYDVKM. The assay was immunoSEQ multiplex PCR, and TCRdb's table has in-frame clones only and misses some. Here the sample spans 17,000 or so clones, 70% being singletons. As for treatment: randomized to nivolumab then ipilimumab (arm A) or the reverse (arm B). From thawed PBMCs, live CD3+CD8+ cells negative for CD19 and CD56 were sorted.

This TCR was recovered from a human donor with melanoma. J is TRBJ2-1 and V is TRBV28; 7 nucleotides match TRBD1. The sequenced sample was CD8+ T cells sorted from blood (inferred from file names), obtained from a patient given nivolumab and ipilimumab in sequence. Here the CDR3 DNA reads TGTGCCAGCAGTTCCGGGACAGCCAATGAGCAGTTCTTC. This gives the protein CASSSGTANEQFF.